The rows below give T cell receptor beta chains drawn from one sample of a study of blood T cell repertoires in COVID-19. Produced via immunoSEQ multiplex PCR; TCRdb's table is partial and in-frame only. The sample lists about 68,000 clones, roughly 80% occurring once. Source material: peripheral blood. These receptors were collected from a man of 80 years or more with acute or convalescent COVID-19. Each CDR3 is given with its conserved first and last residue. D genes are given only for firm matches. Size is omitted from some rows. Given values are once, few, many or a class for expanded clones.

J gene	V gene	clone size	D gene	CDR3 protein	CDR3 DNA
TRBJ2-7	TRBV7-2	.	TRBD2	CASSFGLAGDNEQYF	TGTGCCAGCAGCTTTGGGCTAGCGGGAGATAATGAGCAGTACTTC
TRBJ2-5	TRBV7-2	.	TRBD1	CASSFRTGGGGGQETQYF	TGTGCCAGCAGCTTCCGTACAGGGGGCGGGGGAGGCCAAGAGACCCAGTACTTC
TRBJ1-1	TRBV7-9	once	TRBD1	CASSSTGGRTEAFF	TGTGCCAGCAGCTCGACAGGGGGGAGGACTGAAGCTTTCTTT
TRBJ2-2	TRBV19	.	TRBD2	CASSRGSGGASGELFF	TGTGCCAGTAGTCGGGGTAGCGGGGGGGCCTCCGGGGAGCTGTTTTTT
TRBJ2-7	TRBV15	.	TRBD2	CATSRLAGGDYEQYF	TGTGCCACCAGCAGGCTAGCGGGTGGAGACTACGAGCAGTACTTC
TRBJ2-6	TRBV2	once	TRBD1	CASNPRTGTSGANVLTF	TGTGCCAGCAACCCTCGGACAGGCACCTCTGGGGCCAACGTCCTGACTTTC
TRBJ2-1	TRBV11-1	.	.	CASSLPGQSAQFF	TGTGCCAGCAGCCTCCCTGGACAGTCAGCGCAGTTCTTC
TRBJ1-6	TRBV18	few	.	CASSPSGEAGNSPLHF	TGTGCCAGCTCACCAAGCGGGGAGGCGGGGAATTCACCCCTCCACTTT
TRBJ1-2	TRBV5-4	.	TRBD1	CASSLDRGLDYGYTF	TGTGCCAGCAGCTTGGACAGGGGTCTGGATTATGGCTACACCTTC
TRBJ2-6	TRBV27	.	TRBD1	CASSFLRTGQGANVLTF	TGTGCCAGCAGTTTCCTTCGGACAGGGCAAGGGGCCAACGTCCTGACTTTC
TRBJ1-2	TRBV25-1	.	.	CASSDKGEGGYTF	TGTGCCAGCAGTGATAAGGGTGAGGGTGGCTACACCTTC
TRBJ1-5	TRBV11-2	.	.	CASSVGTPGQPQHF	TGTGCCAGCAGCGTCGGGACTCCCGGTCAGCCCCAGCATTTT
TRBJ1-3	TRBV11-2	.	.	CASSPRVLGNTIYF	TGTGCCAGCTCACCCAGGGTCTTGGGAAACACCATATATTTT
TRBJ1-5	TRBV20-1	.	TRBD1	CSASPGQILNQPQHF	TGCAGTGCTAGTCCGGGACAGATCCTAAATCAGCCCCAGCATTTT
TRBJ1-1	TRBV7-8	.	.	CASNFGGLMNTEAFF	TGTGCCAGCAATTTCGGAGGCCTCATGAACACTGAAGCTTTCTTT
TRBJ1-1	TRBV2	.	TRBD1	CASSDEGAGGTEAFF	TGTGCCAGCAGCGACGAGGGGGCAGGGGGCACTGAAGCTTTCTTT
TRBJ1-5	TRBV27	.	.	CASSLSWGQQPQHF	TGTGCCAGCAGTTTAAGTTGGGGGCAACAGCCCCAGCATTTT
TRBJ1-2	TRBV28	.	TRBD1	CASSSTGGLSFYGYTF	TGTGCCAGCAGTTCAACAGGGGGCTTATCCTTCTATGGCTACACCTTC
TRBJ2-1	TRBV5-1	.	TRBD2	CASSTGLAGDAYNEQFF	TGCGCCAGCAGCACCGGACTAGCGGGGGACGCCTACAATGAGCAGTTCTTC
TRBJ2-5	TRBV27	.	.	CASSYGQQETQYF	TGTGCCAGCAGTTACGGACAGCAAGAGACCCAGTACTTC
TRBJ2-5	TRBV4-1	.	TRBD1	CASSQGLTGVKETQYF	TGCGCCAGCAGCCAGGGTTTGACAGGGGTTAAGGAGACCCAGTACTTC
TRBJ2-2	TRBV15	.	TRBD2	CATSRDLGLAARGVTGELFF	TGTGCCACCAGCAGAGATTTGGGACTAGCGGCTCGGGGGGTCACCGGGGAGCTGTTTTTT
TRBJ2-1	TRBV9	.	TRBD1	CASSTTGTGLDEQFF	TGTGCCAGCAGCACAACCGGGACAGGGCTTGATGAGCAGTTCTTC
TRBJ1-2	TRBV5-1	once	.	CASSRDHNYGYTF	TGCGCCTCCTCCCGGGATCATAACTATGGCTACACCTTC
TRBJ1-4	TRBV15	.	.	CATSRDRGGRFRGNEKLFF	TGTGCCACCAGCAGAGATCGGGGGGGGAGGTTCAGAGGTAATGAAAAACTGTTTTTT
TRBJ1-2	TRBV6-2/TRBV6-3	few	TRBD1	CASSVDRDYGYTF	TGTGCCAGCAGTGTCGACAGGGACTATGGCTACACCTTC
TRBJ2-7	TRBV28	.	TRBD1	CASRQDRPYEQYF	TGTGCCAGCAGACAGGACAGGCCCTACGAGCAGTACTTC
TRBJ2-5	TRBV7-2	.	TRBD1	CASSLSGGQETQYF	TGTGCCAGCAGCTTGTCAGGGGGCCAAGAGACCCAGTACTTC
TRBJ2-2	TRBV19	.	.	CASTTSGMNTGELFF	TGTGCCAGTACTACCTCGGGGATGAACACCGGGGAGCTGTTTTTT
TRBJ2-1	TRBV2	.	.	CASTLEGRSYNEQFF	TGTGCCAGCACGCTCGAGGGGAGGTCCTACAATGAGCAGTTCTTC
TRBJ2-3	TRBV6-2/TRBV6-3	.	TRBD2	CASSSTSGGGTDTQYF	TGTGCCAGCAGTTCGACTAGCGGGGGGGGCACAGATACGCAGTATTTT
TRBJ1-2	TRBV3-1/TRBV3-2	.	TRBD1	CASSPPIRTGHYGYTF	TGTGCCAGCAGCCCACCAATACGGACAGGGCACTATGGCTACACCTTC
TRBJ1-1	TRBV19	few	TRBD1	CASSRQGVVNTEAFF	TGTGCCAGTAGTAGGCAGGGGGTAGTGAACACTGAAGCTTTCTTT
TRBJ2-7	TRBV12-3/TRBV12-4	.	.	CASSYTYEQYF	TGTGCCAGCAGTTACACCTACGAGCAGTACTTC
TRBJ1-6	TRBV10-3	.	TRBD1	CAISEKEGASSPLHF	TGTGCCATCAGTGAGAAGGAGGGGGCTAGTTCACCCCTCCACTTT
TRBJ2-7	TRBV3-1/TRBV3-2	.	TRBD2	CASSQVQGLAGRLYEQYF	TGTGCCAGCAGCCAAGTCCAGGGACTAGCGGGCCGACTCTACGAGCAGTACTTC